This T cell receptor (beta chain) was observed in a study of cytomegalovirus exposure and HLA in healthy donors. This CDR3 is built from 15 residues. Trimming took 5 bases from V and 4 from J; bases not matched to a gene: 10. Looked up from germline, CDR1 is MNHEY and CDR2 is SVGAGI. The study's findings and limits: Rare sequences made up most TCRs, while some public TCRs were found in many donors. It was assumed in the presence/absence analyses that sequencing depth was roughly uniform across donors. Reports described diagnosis of cytomegalovirus status by the classifier as highly specific and sensitive. It has been reported that TCR beta sequences accurately predicted the HLA-A and HLA-B alleles of most subjects.

The sample holds a few counts of this clone. Its specificity is not known. Researchers ran the PCR with 60 Vbeta and 13 Jbeta primers. The data were produced by immunoSEQ multiplex PCR, yet TCRdb's version contains in-frame clones alone and is incomplete. The data hold about 84,000 clones, with roughly 64% observed a single time. The sequence was collected from a middle-aged woman in good health and CMV-seropositive. Sequenced: PBMCs. The chain carries TRBV6-5 and TRBJ2-7; 8 bases map to TRBD2. CDR3 DNA sequence: TGTGCCAGCAGTCGTACCGTGACTAGCGTATACGAGCAGTACTTC. Encoded protein: CASSRTVTSVYEQYF.